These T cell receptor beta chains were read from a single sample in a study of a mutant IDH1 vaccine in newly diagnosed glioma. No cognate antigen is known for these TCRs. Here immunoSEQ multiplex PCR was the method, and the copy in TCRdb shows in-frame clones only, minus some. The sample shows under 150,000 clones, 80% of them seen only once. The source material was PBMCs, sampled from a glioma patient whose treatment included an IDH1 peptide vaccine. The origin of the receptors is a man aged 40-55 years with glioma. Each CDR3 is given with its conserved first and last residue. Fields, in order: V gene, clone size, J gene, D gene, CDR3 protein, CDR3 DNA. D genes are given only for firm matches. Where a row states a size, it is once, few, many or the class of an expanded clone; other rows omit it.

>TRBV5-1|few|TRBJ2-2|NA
CASSLAPGARTGELFF
TGCGCCAGCAGCTTGGCCCCAGGGGCGCGGACCGGGGAGCTGTTTTTT
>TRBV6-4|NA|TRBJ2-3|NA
CASSPEGSDTQYF
TGTGCCAGCAGTCCCGAGGGGTCAGATACGCAGTATTTT
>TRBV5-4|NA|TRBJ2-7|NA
CASSYSTWGLGEQYF
TGTGCCAGCAGCTACTCCACGTGGGGTTTGGGGGAGCAGTACTTC
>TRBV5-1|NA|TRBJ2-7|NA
CASSLAVAENEQYF
TGCGCCAGCAGCTTGGCCGTCGCAGAGAACGAGCAGTACTTC
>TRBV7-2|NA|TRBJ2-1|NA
CASSPSPQSSNEQFF
TGTGCCAGCAGCCCAAGTCCCCAATCTTCCAATGAGCAGTTCTTC
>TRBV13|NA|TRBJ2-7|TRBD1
CASSSTRDRVYEQYF
TGTGCCAGCAGCTCTACTCGGGACAGGGTCTACGAGCAGTACTTC
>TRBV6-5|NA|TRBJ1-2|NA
CASSYRPNYGYTF
TGTGCCAGCAGTTACCGACCAAACTATGGCTACACCTTC
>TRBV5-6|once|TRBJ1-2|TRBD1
CASRSGQGANYGYTF
TGTGCCAGCAGGTCGGGACAGGGGGCTAACTATGGCTACACCTTC
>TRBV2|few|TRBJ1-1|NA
CASNLGQNTEAFF
TGTGCCAGCAACTTGGGGCAGAACACTGAAGCTTTCTTT
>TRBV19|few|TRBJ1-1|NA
CASSPENTLNTEAFF
TGTGCCAGTAGCCCCGAGAACACCCTGAACACTGAAGCTTTCTTT
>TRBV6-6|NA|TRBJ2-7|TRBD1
CASSYGGRGTYEQYF
TGTGCCAGCAGTTACGGAGGCAGGGGGACCTACGAGCAGTACTTC
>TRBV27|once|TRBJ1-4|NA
CASSLWGGKEKLFF
TGTGCCAGCAGTTTATGGGGGGGGAAAGAAAAACTGTTTTTT
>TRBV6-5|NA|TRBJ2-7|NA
CASSLMRSSYEQYF
TGTGCCAGCAGCCTTATGAGGAGCTCCTACGAGCAGTACTTC
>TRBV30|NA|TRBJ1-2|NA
CAWSVPFREGYGYTF
TGTGCCTGGAGTGTACCTTTCAGGGAGGGCTATGGCTACACCTTC
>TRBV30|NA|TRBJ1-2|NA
CAWSLERRTNYGYTF
TGTGCCTGGAGTTTAGAAAGGCGAACTAACTATGGCTACACCTTC
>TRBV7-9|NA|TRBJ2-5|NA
CASSLGQGGFQETQYF
TGTGCCAGCAGCTTAGGTCAGGGGGGGTTCCAAGAGACCCAGTACTTC
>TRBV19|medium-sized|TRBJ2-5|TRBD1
CASSPPTGTGWETQYF
TGTGCCAGTAGTCCCCCGACAGGGACGGGTTGGGAGACCCAGTACTTC
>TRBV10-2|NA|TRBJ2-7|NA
CATGTETYEQYF
TGCGCCACCGGGACGGAGACCTACGAGCAGTACTTC
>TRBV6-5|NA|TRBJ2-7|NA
CASSTSGRPGEQYF
TGTGCCAGCAGTACGTCAGGGAGGCCTGGCGAGCAGTACTTC
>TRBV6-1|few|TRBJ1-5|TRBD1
CASSEGTGNPQHF
TGTGCCAGCAGTGAGGGGACAGGGAATCCCCAGCATTTT
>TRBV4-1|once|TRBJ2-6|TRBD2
CASSQASSGRMVGANVLTF
TGCGCCAGCAGCCAAGCCTCTAGCGGTCGTATGGTTGGGGCCAACGTCCTGACTTTC
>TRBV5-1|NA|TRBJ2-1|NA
CASSLVGDEQFF
TGCGCCAGCAGCTTGGTAGGGGATGAGCAGTTCTTC
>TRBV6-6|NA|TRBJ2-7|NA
CATGVQGTPYEQYF
TGTGCCACCGGAGTCCAGGGAACTCCCTACGAGCAGTACTTC
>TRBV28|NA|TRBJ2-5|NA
CASSFVSGRQETQYF
TGTGCCAGCAGTTTCGTCTCGGGTCGCCAAGAGACCCAGTACTTC
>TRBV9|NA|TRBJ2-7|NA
CASSQGATAFPYEQYF
TGTGCCAGCAGCCAAGGGGCTACAGCTTTCCCCTACGAGCAGTACTTC
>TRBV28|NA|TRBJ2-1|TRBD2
CASSQLAGGPYEQFF
TGTGCCAGCAGTCAACTAGCGGGAGGGCCCTATGAGCAGTTCTTC
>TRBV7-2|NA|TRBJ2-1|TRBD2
CASSSGLAGAGEQFF
TGTGCCAGCAGCTCGGGACTAGCGGGAGCGGGGGAGCAGTTCTTC
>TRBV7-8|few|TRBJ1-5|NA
CASIKEGSRFNQPQHF
TGTGCCAGCATCAAGGAGGGGTCCCGTTTCAATCAGCCCCAGCATTTT
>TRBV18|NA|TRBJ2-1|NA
CASSPRTDANEQFF
TGTGCCAGCTCACCTCGGACGGATGCCAATGAGCAGTTCTTC
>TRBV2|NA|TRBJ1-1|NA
CASSDRENTEAFF
TGTGCCAGCAGTGACAGGGAGAACACTGAAGCTTTCTTT
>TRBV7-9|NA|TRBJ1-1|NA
CASSSALVSEAFF
TGTGCCAGCAGCTCAGCCCTGGTTTCTGAAGCTTTCTTT
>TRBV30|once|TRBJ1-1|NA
CAWSGGAGEAFF
TGTGCCTGGAGTGGGGGGGCAGGGGAAGCTTTCTTT
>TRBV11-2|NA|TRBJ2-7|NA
CASSLGAADSYEQYF
TGTGCCAGCAGCTTAGGGGCAGCCGACTCCTACGAGCAGTACTTC
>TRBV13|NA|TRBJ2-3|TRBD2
CASSFGQGLAGGYDTQYF
TGTGCCAGCAGCTTCGGGCAGGGACTAGCGGGGGGATACGATACGCAGTATTTT
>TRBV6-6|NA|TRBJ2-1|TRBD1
CASSRTGGSYNEQFF
TGTGCCAGCAGTCGGACAGGGGGCTCCTACAATGAGCAGTTCTTC
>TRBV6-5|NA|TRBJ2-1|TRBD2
CASSYPGLAGKQFF
TGTGCCAGCAGTTACCCGGGACTAGCGGGAAAGCAGTTCTTC
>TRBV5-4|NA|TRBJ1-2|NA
CASSHPNTDHGYTF
TGTGCCAGCTCTCATCCCAACACAGACCATGGCTACACCTTC
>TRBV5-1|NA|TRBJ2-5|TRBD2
CASSFLGLAEPMGRGTQYF
TGCGCCAGCAGCTTCTTAGGACTAGCGGAGCCCATGGGGAGGGGGACCCAGTACTTC
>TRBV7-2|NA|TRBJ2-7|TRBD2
CASSYRTSGYYEQYF
TGTGCCAGCAGTTACCGGACTAGCGGGTACTACGAGCAGTACTTC
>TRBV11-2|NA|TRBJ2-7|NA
CASSLAGAYEQYF
TGTGCCAGCAGCCTGGCAGGGGCATACGAGCAGTACTTC
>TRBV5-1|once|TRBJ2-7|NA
CASSEGNFYEQYF
TGCGCCAGCAGCGAGGGGAACTTCTACGAGCAGTACTTC
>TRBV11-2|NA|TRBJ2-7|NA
CASSLDGTSLGQYF
TGTGCCAGCAGCTTAGACGGGACCTCCCTGGGGCAGTACTTC